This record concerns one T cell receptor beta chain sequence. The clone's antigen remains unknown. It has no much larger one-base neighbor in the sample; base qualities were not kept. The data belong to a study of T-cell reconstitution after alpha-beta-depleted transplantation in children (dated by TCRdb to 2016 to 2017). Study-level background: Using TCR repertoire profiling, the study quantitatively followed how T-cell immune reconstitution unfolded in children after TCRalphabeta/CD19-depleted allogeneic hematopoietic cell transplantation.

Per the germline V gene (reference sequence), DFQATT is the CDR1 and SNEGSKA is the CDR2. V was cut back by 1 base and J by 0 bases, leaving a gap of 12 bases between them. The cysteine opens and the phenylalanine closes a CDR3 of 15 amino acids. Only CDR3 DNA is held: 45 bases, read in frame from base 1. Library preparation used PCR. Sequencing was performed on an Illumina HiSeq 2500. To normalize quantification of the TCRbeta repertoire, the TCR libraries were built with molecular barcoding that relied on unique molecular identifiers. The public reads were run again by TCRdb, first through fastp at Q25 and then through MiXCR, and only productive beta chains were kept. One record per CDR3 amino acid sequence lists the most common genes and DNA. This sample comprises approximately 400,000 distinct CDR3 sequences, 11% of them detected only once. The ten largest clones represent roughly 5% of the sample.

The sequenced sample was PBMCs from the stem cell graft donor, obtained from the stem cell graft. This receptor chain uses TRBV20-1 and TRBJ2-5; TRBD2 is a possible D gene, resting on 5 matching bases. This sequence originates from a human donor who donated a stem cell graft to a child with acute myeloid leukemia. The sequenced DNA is TGCAGTGCTAGAGGGCGGGTTAGGGACCAAGAGACCCAGTACTTC. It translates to CSARGRVRDQETQYF.